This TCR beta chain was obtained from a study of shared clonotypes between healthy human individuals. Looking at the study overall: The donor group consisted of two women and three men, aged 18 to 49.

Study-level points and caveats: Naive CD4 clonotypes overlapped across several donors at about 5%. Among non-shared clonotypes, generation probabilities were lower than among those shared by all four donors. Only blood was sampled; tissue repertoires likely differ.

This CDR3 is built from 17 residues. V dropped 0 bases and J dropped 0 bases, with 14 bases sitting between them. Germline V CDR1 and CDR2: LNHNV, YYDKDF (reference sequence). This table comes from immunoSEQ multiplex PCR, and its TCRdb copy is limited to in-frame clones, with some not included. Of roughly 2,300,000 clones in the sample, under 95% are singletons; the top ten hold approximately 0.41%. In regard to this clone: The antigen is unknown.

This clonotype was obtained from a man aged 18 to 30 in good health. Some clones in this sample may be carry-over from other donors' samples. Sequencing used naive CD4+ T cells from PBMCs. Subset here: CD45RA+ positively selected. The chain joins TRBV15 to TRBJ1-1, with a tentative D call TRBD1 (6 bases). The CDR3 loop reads CATSRDRGGDMNTEAFF. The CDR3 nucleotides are TGTGCCACCAGCAGAGACAGGGGTGGGGATATGAACACTGAAGCTTTCTTT.